The sequence of this T cell receptor (beta chain) was determined in a study of blood T cell repertoires in COVID-19. At the level of the study: COVID-19 samples from acute and convalescent phases originated in the United States, Italy and Spain. T cells, B-cell-depleted T cells, or PBMCs supplied cDNA or gDNA.

The V and J ends lost 5 bases and 2 bases respectively, with 12 bases between them. The V gene's germline CDR1 is SGHTA and CDR2 FQGTGA. This CDR3 has 15 residues. Original analysis: Reference gene primer amplification in the assay estimated nucleated cell counts. Clones were sequenced by immunoSEQ multiplex PCR, and TCRdb holds only the in-frame ones, with some missing. That table is the source of V, J and clone size, and D and trimming were worked out from the DNA. This table has about 240,000 clones, approximately 78% appearing once. The clonotype comes from a woman aged 60-75 years with active or convalescent COVID-19. The sample was peripheral blood. The chain recombines TRBV7-3 with TRBJ2-2, with D possibly being TRBD2 (6 bases). The CDR3 loop reads CASSQTGVNTGELFF. In DNA, the CDR3 is TGTGCCAGCAGCCAGACGGGGGTCAACACCGGGGAGCTGTTTTTT.